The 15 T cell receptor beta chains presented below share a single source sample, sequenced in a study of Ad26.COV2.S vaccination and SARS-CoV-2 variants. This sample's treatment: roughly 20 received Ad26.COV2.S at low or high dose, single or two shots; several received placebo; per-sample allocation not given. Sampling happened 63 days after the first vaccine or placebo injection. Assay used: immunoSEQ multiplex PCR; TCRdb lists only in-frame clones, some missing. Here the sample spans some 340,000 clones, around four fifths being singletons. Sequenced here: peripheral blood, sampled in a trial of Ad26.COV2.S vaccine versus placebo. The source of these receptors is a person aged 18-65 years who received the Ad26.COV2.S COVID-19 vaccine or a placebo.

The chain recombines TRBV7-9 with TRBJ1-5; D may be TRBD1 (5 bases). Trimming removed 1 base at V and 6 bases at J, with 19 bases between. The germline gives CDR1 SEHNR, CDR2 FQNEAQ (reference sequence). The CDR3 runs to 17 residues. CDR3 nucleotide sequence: TGTGCCAGCAGCTTAGGGGCTTCCGGGGGTGGATCTCAGCCCCAGCATTTT. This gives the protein CASSLGASGGGSQPQHF.

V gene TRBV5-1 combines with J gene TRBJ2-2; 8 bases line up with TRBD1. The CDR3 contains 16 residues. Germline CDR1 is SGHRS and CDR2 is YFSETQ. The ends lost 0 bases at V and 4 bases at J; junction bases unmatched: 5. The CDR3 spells CASSLEGTGPTGELFF. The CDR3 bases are TGCGCCAGCAGCTTGGAAGGGACAGGTCCCACCGGGGAGCTGTTTTTT.

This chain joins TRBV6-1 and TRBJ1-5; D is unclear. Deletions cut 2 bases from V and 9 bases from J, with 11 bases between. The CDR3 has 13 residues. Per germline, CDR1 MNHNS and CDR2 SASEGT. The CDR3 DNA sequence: TGTGCCAGCAGTGAACGGGCCCCAAGGCCCCAGCATTTT. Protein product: CASSERAPRPQHF.

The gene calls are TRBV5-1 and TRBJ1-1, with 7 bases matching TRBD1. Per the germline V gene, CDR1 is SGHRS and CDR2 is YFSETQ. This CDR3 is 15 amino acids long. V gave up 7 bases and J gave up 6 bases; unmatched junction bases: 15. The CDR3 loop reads CASCTGTELGAEAFF. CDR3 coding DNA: TGCGCCAGCTGCACCGGGACAGAGCTTGGGGCTGAAGCTTTCTTT.

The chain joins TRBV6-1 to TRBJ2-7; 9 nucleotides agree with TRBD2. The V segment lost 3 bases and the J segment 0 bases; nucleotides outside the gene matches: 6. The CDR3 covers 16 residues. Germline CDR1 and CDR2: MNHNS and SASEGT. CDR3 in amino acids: CASSDRLAASSYEQYF. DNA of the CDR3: TGTGCCAGCAGTGACCGACTAGCGGCGAGCTCCTACGAGCAGTACTTC.

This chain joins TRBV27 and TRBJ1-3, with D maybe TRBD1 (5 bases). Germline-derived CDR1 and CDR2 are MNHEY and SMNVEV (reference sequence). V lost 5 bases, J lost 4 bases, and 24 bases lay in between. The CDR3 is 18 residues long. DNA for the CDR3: TGTGCCAGCAGTGCTTCCATCCGAGAGGGGTCGTGGGGAAACACCATATATTTT. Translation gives CASSASIREGSWGNTIYF.

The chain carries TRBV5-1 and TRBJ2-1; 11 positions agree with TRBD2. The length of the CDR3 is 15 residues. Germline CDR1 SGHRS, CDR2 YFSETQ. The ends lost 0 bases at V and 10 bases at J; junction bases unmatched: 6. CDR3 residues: CASSLAASGGMEQFF. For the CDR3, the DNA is TGCGCCAGCAGCTTGGCGGCTAGCGGGGGGATGGAGCAGTTCTTC.

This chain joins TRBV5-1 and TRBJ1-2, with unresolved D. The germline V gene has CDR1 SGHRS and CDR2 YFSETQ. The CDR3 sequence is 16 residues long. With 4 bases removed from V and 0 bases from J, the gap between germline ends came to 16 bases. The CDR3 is CASSADRSLTNYGYTF. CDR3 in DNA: TGCGCCAGCAGCGCGGATCGCAGCCTAACTAACTATGGCTACACCTTC.

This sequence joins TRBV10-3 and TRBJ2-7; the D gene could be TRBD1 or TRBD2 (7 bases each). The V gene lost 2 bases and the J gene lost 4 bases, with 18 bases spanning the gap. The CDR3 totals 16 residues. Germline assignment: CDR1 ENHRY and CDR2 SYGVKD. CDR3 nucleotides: TGTGCCATCAGTGAGGGCCCGCAGGGGGGGAGGTACGAGCAGTACTTC. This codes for CAISEGPQGGRYEQYF.

CDR3: CATSEQTGRGANVLTF. The CDR3 nucleotides are TGTGCCACCAGTGAACAGACAGGGCGGGGGGCCAACGTCCTGACTTTC. The chain links TRBV24-1 to TRBJ2-6; 7 nucleotides agree with TRBD1. Germline loops: CDR1 KGHDR, CDR2 SFDVKD. The CDR3 has 16 residues. V was clipped by 4 bases and J by 4 bases; unmatched bases: 6.

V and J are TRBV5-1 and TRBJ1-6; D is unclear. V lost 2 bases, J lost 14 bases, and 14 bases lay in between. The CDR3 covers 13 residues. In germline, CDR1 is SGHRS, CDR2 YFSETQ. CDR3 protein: CASSFDQVGALHF. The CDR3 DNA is TGCGCCAGCAGCTTCGACCAGGTTGGGGCCCTCCACTTT.

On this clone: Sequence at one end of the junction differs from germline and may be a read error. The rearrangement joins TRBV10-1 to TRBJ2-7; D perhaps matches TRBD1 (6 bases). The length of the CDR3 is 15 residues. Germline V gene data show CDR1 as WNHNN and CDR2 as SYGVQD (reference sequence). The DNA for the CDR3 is TGCGTCAGCAGTGAGCGCAGGGGCCCACCCTACGAGCAGTACTTC. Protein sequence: CVSSERRGPPYEQYF.

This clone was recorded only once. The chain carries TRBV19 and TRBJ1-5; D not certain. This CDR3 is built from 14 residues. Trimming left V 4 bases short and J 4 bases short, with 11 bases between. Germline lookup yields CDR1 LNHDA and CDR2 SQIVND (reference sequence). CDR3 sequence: CASSKVAGNQPQHF. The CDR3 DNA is TGTGCCAGTAGTAAGGTCGCAGGAAATCAGCCCCAGCATTTT.

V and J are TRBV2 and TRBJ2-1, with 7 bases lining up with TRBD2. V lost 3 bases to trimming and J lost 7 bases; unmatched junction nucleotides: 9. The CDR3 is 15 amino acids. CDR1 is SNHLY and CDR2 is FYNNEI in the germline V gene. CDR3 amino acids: CASSEGGAGKNEQFF. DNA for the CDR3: TGTGCCAGCAGTGAGGGGGGAGCGGGGAAGAATGAGCAGTTCTTC.

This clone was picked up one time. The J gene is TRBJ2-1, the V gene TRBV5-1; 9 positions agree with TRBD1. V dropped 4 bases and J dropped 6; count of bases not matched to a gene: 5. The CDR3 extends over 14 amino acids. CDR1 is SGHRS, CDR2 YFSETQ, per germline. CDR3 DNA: TGCGCCAGCAGCCCAGGACAGGGGTCCAATGAGCAGTTCTTC. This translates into CASSPGQGSNEQFF.